Sequencing of this T cell receptor beta chain was carried out in a study of cytomegalovirus exposure and HLA in healthy donors. PCR used 60 Vbeta primers and 13 Jbeta primers. Profiled with immunoSEQ multiplex PCR; TCRdb holds only in-frame clones, not every one. The table has 150,000 or so clones, more than 75% seen once. Regarding this clone: Its antigen is still unknown.

CDR1 is SGHVS and CDR2 is FNYEAQ in the germline V gene. The trim removed 0 bases at V and 4 bases at J, leaving 4 bases unmatched. The CDR3 length is 15 residues. Study results and caveats: The authors confirmed in vitro that three CMV-associated chains were specific for CMV antigens. In a later analysis, at a false discovery rate of 0.05, fewer than 20,000 TCR beta sequences were associated with HLA alleles. Investigators reported fewer than 200 TCR beta chains as tied to cytomegalovirus.

The chain couples TRBV7-6 to TRBJ1-2, with TRBD1 matching over 8 bases. The sequenced sample was PBMCs. This receptor was obtained from a woman aged 40 to 50 in good health and CMV-seropositive. CDR3 sequence reads: CASSLASGGFYGYTF. The CDR3 coding sequence is TGTGCCAGCAGCTTAGCGTCAGGGGGCTTCTATGGCTACACCTTC.